What follows are 6 T cell receptor beta chains derived from one specimen sequenced in a study of identical twins. TCRdb re-called the 5' RACE reads through MiXCR, storing one row per CDR3 protein. The table records hundreds of thousands of distinct CDR3 sequences, around 6.6% of them present only once. These data are also associated with another study on yellow fever vaccine responses in identical twins.

The sequenced sample consisted of memory (CD45RO+) T cells sorted from blood. The source is a woman aged 18-29 years in good health.

Many counts were recorded for this clonotype. This chain uses TRBV10-2 with TRBJ2-3; D is undetermined. This CDR3 contains 13 residues. Per germline, CDR1 WSHSY and CDR2 SAAADI. Trimming took 5 bases from V and 1 from J, leaving 7 bases between them. CDR3 amino acids: CASSSTRTDTQYF. In DNA form, the CDR3 reads TGCGCCAGCAGTTCGACACGCACAGATACGCAGTATTTT.

The chain is built from TRBV2 and TRBJ2-7, with D perhaps matching TRBD1 (6 bases). The CDR3 is 12 amino acids. V was pared by 6 bases and J by 5 bases, with 11 bases between. Germline V CDR1 and CDR2: SNHLY, FYNNEI. This chain's CDR3 is CASRSQGNEQYF. The CDR3 region has the DNA TGTGCCAGCAGGTCCCAGGGGAACGAGCAGTACTTC.

At least ten counts were recorded for this clonotype. This CDR3 reads CATSDVHARGLETQYF. CDR3 DNA: TGTGCCACCAGTGATGTGCACGCCAGGGGGCTGGAGACCCAGTACTTC. V usage is TRBV24-1 and J usage is TRBJ2-5, with 8 bases matching TRBD1. Germline CDR1 and CDR2: KGHDR and SFDVKD. This CDR3 spans 16 amino acids. V trimming: 3 bases; J trimming: 5 bases; junction bases outside the gene matches: 10.

The gene calls are TRBV6-2 or TRBV6-3 and TRBJ2-1; no clear D. The CDR3 sequence is 14 residues long. CDR1 and CDR2 from the germline V gene are MNHEY and SVGEGT. V was shortened by 0 bases and J by 7 bases, with 10 bases between the two germline ends. For the CDR3, the DNA is TGTGCCAGCAGTTACTCCGAGTTGGGAAATGAGCAGTTCTTC. Amino acids: CASSYSELGNEQFF.

The table lists this clonotype with many counts. The chain has TRBV13 and TRBJ1-6; 7 bases fit TRBD1. The CDR3 extends over 14 amino acids. V shed 5 bases and J 10 bases; nucleotides not matched to a gene: 8. The germline gives CDR1 PRHDT, CDR2 FYEKMQ (reference sequence). The CDR3 DNA follows: TGTGCCAGCAGCCTCCGGACAGGCGGGTCACCCCTCCACTTT. This sequence encodes CASSLRTGGSPLHF.

As to this clonotype: This clone may be a read error of a much larger clone one base away. This chain joins TRBV12-3 or TRBV12-4 and TRBJ2-1, with 7 bases aligning to TRBD2. There are 17 residues in the CDR3. The CDR3 loop reads CTSSLAGLTRSYNEQFF. The CDR3, as DNA: TGTACCAGCAGTTTAGCGGGCCTCACCCGCTCCTACAATGAGCAGTTCTTC.